A selection of T cell receptor beta chains follows, all from one sample in a study of T cells during gluten challenge in celiac disease. Each CDR3 protein is one row after TCRdb ran MiXCR on the single-cell sequencing reads. The data contain roughly 450 distinct CDR3 sequences, 25% to 40% of them singletons. The sample consisted of gluten-specific CD4+ T cells sorted from the duodenum using tetramers, taken at baseline or on day 14 of gluten challenge (not recorded which). The receptors derive from a female donor with celiac disease. CDR3s leave out the opening cysteine and the closing phenylalanine or tryptophan. Each record gives: V gene, CDR3 protein.

TRBV29-1	SVGGQGARELF
TRBV5-5	ASSLVGHITDTQY
TRBV20-1	SAGGAARGYGYT
TRBV7-2	ASSLRSRDGGTQY
TRBV28	ASSARQYHEQY
TRBV27	ANSPLQRTEAF
TRBV30	AWSLLGFDTGELF
TRBV29-1	SVALLVTGDGTDTQY
TRBV14	ASSQNGQGGETQY
TRBV20-1	SAEQGNGNQPQH
TRBV6-1	ASSEPGFGLGNTIY
TRBV11-3	ASSLGEGREAF
TRBV19	ASTKGWSGELF
TRBV19	ASSIGALVNEQF
TRBV7-3	ASSLTPFYEQY
TRBV29-1	SAETGANNYGYT
TRBV25-1	ASGWGGIRNTEAF
TRBV5-6	ASSWGTAETQY